This T cell receptor beta chain was identified during a study of blood T cell repertoires in COVID-19. Whole-study context: From T cells, B-cell-depleted T cells, or PBMCs came the material, which was cDNA or gDNA.

Clones were sequenced by immunoSEQ multiplex PCR, and TCRdb holds only the in-frame ones, with some missing. The sample shows hundreds of thousands of clones, 70% to 90% of them seen only once. The CDR3 loop spans 15 amino acids. V shed 4 bases and J shed 0 bases, with 7 bases lying between them. The germline CDR1 and CDR2 sequences are SGHVS and FNYEAQ. The rearrangement joins TRBV7-6 to TRBJ2-6; D is possibly TRBD2 (6 bases). Sequencing used peripheral blood. The sequence was collected from a middle-aged man with acute or convalescent COVID-19. For the CDR3, the DNA is TGTGCCAGCAGCTACGGGGGCTCTGGGGCCAACGTCCTGACTTTC. Amino acids: CASSYGGSGANVLTF.